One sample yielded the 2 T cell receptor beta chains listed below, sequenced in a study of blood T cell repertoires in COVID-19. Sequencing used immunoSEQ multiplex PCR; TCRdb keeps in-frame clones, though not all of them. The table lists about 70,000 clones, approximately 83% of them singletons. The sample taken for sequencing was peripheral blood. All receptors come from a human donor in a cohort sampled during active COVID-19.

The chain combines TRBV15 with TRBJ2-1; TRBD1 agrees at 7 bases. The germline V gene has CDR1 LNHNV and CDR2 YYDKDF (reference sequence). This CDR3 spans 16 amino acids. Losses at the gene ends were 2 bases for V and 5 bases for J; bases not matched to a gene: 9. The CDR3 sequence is CATSRPDRVVHNEQFF. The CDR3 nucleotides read TGTGCCACCAGCAGACCTGACAGGGTGGTCCACAATGAGCAGTTCTTC.

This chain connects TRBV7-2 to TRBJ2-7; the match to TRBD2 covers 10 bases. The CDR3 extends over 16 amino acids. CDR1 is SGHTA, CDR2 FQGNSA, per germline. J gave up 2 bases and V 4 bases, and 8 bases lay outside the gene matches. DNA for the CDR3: TGTGCCAGCAGCTCGTTAGCGGGGGGTACCCCCTACGAGCAGTACTTC. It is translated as CASSSLAGGTPYEQYF.